This is a list of T cell receptor beta chains from one sample in a study of Ad26.COV2.S vaccination and SARS-CoV-2 variants. Generated by immunoSEQ multiplex PCR, the TCRdb table keeps only in-frame clones and is missing some. The table shows more than 400,000 clones, with around 92% occurring only once. The sequencing here drew on peripheral blood, taken in a trial of Ad26.COV2.S vaccine versus placebo. Receptors were obtained from a person aged 18-60 years who received the Ad26.COV2.S COVID-19 vaccine or a placebo. The CDR3 runs from the conserved cysteine through the conserved F or W. D genes are given only for firm matches. Clone sizes are given selectively: once, few, many, or a class where the clone is expanded.

v_gene: TRBV7-6
abundance: NA
j_gene: TRBJ2-5
d_gene: TRBD1
CDR3nt: TGTGCCAGCAGCTTAGGTGGGACAGGGAAAGAGACCCAGTACTTC
CDR3aa: CASSLGGTGKETQYF

v_gene: TRBV7-2
abundance: few
j_gene: TRBJ2-7
d_gene: NA
CDR3nt: TGTGCCAGCAGCTTATCAGGCCAGGGGTTCACCTACGAGCAGTACTTC
CDR3aa: CASSLSGQGFTYEQYF

v_gene: TRBV5-1
abundance: NA
j_gene: TRBJ2-1
d_gene: TRBD2
CDR3nt: TGCGCCAGCGCCCGGACTAGCGGGGGGCCCCACGACGAGCAGTTCTTC
CDR3aa: CASARTSGGPHDEQFF

v_gene: TRBV30
abundance: NA
j_gene: TRBJ1-3
d_gene: TRBD1
CDR3nt: TGTGCCTGGGGGGACAGGGGACTTGGAAACACCATATATTTT
CDR3aa: CAWGDRGLGNTIYF

v_gene: TRBV4-1
abundance: few
j_gene: TRBJ1-3
d_gene: NA
CDR3nt: TGCGCCAGCAGCCCGGACAGCTCTGGAAACACCATATATTTT
CDR3aa: CASSPDSSGNTIYF

v_gene: TRBV6-6
abundance: NA
j_gene: TRBJ2-7
d_gene: NA
CDR3nt: TGTGCCAGCAGTTACCGGGAATACGAGCAGTACTTC
CDR3aa: CASSYREYEQYF

v_gene: TRBV5-5
abundance: NA
j_gene: TRBJ1-6
d_gene: TRBD1
CDR3nt: TGTGCCAGCAGCGCACAACTACAGGGGAACTCACCCCTCCACTTT
CDR3aa: CASSAQLQGNSPLHF

v_gene: TRBV6-5
abundance: NA
j_gene: TRBJ1-4
d_gene: TRBD1
CDR3nt: TGTGCCAGCAGTTGGACAGGGGGCTCGGATGAAAAACTGTTTTTT
CDR3aa: CASSWTGGSDEKLFF

v_gene: TRBV10-3
abundance: once
j_gene: TRBJ2-3
d_gene: TRBD2
CDR3nt: TGTGCCACACTAGCGGGGGAGAACACAGATACGCAGTATTTT
CDR3aa: CATLAGENTDTQYF

v_gene: TRBV6-6
abundance: NA
j_gene: TRBJ1-5
d_gene: TRBD1
CDR3nt: TGTGCCAGGGACAGGGCCCCGTGGCCCCAGCATTTT
CDR3aa: CARDRAPWPQHF

v_gene: TRBV30
abundance: NA
j_gene: TRBJ1-1
d_gene: NA
CDR3nt: TGTGCCTGGAGACAGAACACTGAAGCTTTCTTT
CDR3aa: CAWRQNTEAFF

v_gene: TRBV5-1
abundance: NA
j_gene: TRBJ2-3
d_gene: TRBD2
CDR3nt: TGCGCCAGCAGCTTTCTAGCGGGGGGGCGAACAGATACGCAGTATTTT
CDR3aa: CASSFLAGGRTDTQYF

v_gene: TRBV18
abundance: NA
j_gene: TRBJ2-5
d_gene: TRBD2
CDR3nt: TGTGCCAGCTCACCAGAGGGACTAGCGTTGACCCAGTACTTC
CDR3aa: CASSPEGLALTQYF

v_gene: TRBV5-1
abundance: NA
j_gene: TRBJ2-3
d_gene: NA
CDR3nt: TGCGCCAGCAGCTTGCCACCTCGAGATACGCAGTATTTT
CDR3aa: CASSLPPRDTQYF

v_gene: TRBV14
abundance: NA
j_gene: TRBJ2-1
d_gene: TRBD2
CDR3nt: TGTGCCAGCAGCCAAGACGTGGGGAGGGATATCTACAATGAGCAGTTCTTC
CDR3aa: CASSQDVGRDIYNEQFF

v_gene: TRBV27
abundance: NA
j_gene: TRBJ2-3
d_gene: NA
CDR3nt: TGTGCCAGCATGCACACAGATACGCAGTATTTT
CDR3aa: CASMHTDTQYF

v_gene: TRBV29-1
abundance: NA
j_gene: TRBJ2-5
d_gene: TRBD1
CDR3nt: TGCAGCGTCAGGGGGTGGGAGACCCAGTACTTC
CDR3aa: CSVRGWETQYF

v_gene: TRBV7-8
abundance: NA
j_gene: TRBJ1-1
d_gene: NA
CDR3nt: TGTGCCAGCAGTATTAATAGTGGTAACACTGAAGCTTTCTTT
CDR3aa: CASSINSGNTEAFF

v_gene: TRBV11-2
abundance: once
j_gene: TRBJ2-1
d_gene: TRBD2
CDR3nt: TGTGCCAGCAGCTCGAGGACTAGCGGGGCTTCCTACAATGAGCAGTTCTTC
CDR3aa: CASSSRTSGASYNEQFF

v_gene: TRBV28
abundance: NA
j_gene: TRBJ2-3
d_gene: NA
CDR3nt: TGTGCCAGCAGTTTAATCACAGATACGCAGTATTTT
CDR3aa: CASSLITDTQYF

v_gene: TRBV10-1
abundance: once
j_gene: TRBJ2-7
d_gene: NA
CDR3nt: TGCGCCAGATTCCGGGCCTCCTACGAGCAGTACTTC
CDR3aa: CARFRASYEQYF

v_gene: TRBV19
abundance: NA
j_gene: TRBJ2-3
d_gene: NA
CDR3nt: TGTGCCAGCCGAAAGACAGAGTCTAGCACAGATACGCAGTATTTT
CDR3aa: CASRKTESSTDTQYF

v_gene: TRBV5-1
abundance: NA
j_gene: TRBJ1-2
d_gene: NA
CDR3nt: TGCGCCAGCAGCCCTGGGACCCGATCTGGCTACACCTTC
CDR3aa: CASSPGTRSGYTF

v_gene: TRBV7-2
abundance: once
j_gene: TRBJ1-5
d_gene: NA
CDR3nt: TGTGCCAGCAGCCCCAGCACAGGGTTAAATCAGCCCCAGCATTTT
CDR3aa: CASSPSTGLNQPQHF

v_gene: TRBV19
abundance: NA
j_gene: TRBJ1-5
d_gene: NA
CDR3nt: TGTGCCAGCCCCAGACAGGTCCTTAGCAATCAGCCCCAGCATTTT
CDR3aa: CASPRQVLSNQPQHF

v_gene: TRBV5-4
abundance: many
j_gene: TRBJ2-7
d_gene: NA
CDR3nt: TGTGCCAGCAGCTTGGACAGGTCCCCCTACGAGCAGTACTTC
CDR3aa: CASSLDRSPYEQYF

v_gene: TRBV14
abundance: few
j_gene: TRBJ2-7
d_gene: NA
CDR3nt: TGTGCCAGCAGCCACGCGACCTACGAGCAGTACTTC
CDR3aa: CASSHATYEQYF

v_gene: TRBV19
abundance: NA
j_gene: TRBJ1-4
d_gene: NA
CDR3nt: TGTGCCAGTAGTTCACTCGGGGGTGAAAAACTGTTTTTT
CDR3aa: CASSSLGGEKLFF

v_gene: TRBV4-2
abundance: NA
j_gene: TRBJ2-5
d_gene: NA
CDR3nt: TGTGCCAGCAGCCAAGATGGAGAGGCCCAGTACTTC
CDR3aa: CASSQDGEAQYF

v_gene: TRBV3-1/TRBV3-2
abundance: NA
j_gene: TRBJ2-1
d_gene: NA
CDR3nt: TGTGCCAGCAGCCAATCACGGGGTCACAATGAGCAGTTCTTC
CDR3aa: CASSQSRGHNEQFF

v_gene: TRBV2
abundance: NA
j_gene: TRBJ1-1
d_gene: TRBD1
CDR3nt: TGTGCCAGCAGACAGGGGTTGTCGGGCACTGAAGCTTTCTTT
CDR3aa: CASRQGLSGTEAFF

v_gene: TRBV29-1
abundance: NA
j_gene: TRBJ2-1
d_gene: TRBD2
CDR3nt: TGCAGCCCCGCGTGTGCACTAGCGGGGACAGGAATAAACAATGAGCAGTTCTTC
CDR3aa: CSPACALAGTGINNEQFF

v_gene: TRBV9
abundance: NA
j_gene: TRBJ2-5
d_gene: TRBD2
CDR3nt: TGTGCCAGCAGCGTGGGTAGCGGGGGCGAGGAGACCCAGTACTTC
CDR3aa: CASSVGSGGEETQYF

v_gene: TRBV9
abundance: NA
j_gene: TRBJ1-5
d_gene: NA
CDR3nt: TGTGCCAGCAGCCCGTTCCTAGATTATCAGCCCCAGCATTTT
CDR3aa: CASSPFLDYQPQHF

v_gene: TRBV11-2
abundance: few
j_gene: TRBJ1-1
d_gene: NA
CDR3nt: TGTGCCAGCAGCGCCGATAGGGCGCCTGGAGGCACTGAAGCTTTCTTT
CDR3aa: CASSADRAPGGTEAFF

v_gene: TRBV7-9
abundance: NA
j_gene: TRBJ2-7
d_gene: TRBD1
CDR3nt: TGTGCCAGCAGCCCTGACAGGGACTACGAGCAGTACTTC
CDR3aa: CASSPDRDYEQYF

v_gene: TRBV6-6
abundance: NA
j_gene: TRBJ1-1
d_gene: TRBD1
CDR3nt: TGTGCCAGCAGTCGAAGAGGGGACAGGGAGGTTGACACTGAAGCTTTCTTT
CDR3aa: CASSRRGDREVDTEAFF

v_gene: TRBV21-1
abundance: NA
j_gene: TRBJ2-7
d_gene: NA
CDR3nt: TGTGCCAGCAGCAAAGGTGGGGCTAGCGGGGGGGCCCCCTACTACGAGCAGTACTTC
CDR3aa: CASSKGGASGGAPYYEQYF